This T cell receptor beta chain is drawn from a study of early T cells in non-severe SARS-CoV-2 infection. Whole-study context: With bulk RNA from unsorted whole blood as input, sequencing yielded unpaired chains.

Attachment of unique molecular identifiers to individual cDNA molecules was performed. MiXCR, applied by TCRdb to the 5' RACE reads, yields one record per CDR3 protein. The sample yields tens of thousands of distinct CDR3 sequences, roughly 8.4% seen once. This clonotype was counted only a few times. Its antigen remains unknown. Trimming took off 4 bases at V and 3 bases at J, with 10 bases between the two ends. This CDR3 spans 13 amino acids. Germline CDR1 is SGDLS and CDR2 is YYNGEE. General study results and limits: Comparison of clonotypes with VDJdb favored anti-spike CD8 responses while missing private and CD4 specificities.

What was sequenced was whole blood. The source of this sequence is an adult who was a healthcare worker with PCR-confirmed SARS-CoV-2 infection or an uninfected control (not recorded which). The chain employs TRBV9 and TRBJ1-2; D gene unclear. The CDR3 loop is CASSSGDYYGYTF. The CDR3 DNA is TGTGCCAGCAGCTCAGGAGACTACTATGGCTACACCTTC.